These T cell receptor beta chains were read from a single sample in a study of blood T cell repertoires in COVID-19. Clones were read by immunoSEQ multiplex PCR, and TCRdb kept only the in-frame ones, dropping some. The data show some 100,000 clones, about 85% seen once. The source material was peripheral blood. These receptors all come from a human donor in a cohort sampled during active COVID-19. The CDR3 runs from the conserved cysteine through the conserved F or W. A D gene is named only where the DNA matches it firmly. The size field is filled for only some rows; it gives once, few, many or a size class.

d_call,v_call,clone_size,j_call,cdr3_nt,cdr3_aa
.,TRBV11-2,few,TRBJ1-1,TGTGCCAGCAGCTTAGTGTTTGGAGAGAACACTGAAGCTTTCTTT,CASSLVFGENTEAFF
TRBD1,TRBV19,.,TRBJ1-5,TGTGCCAGTAGAACAGACAGGGGGCCCAATCAGCCCCAGCATTTT,CASRTDRGPNQPQHF
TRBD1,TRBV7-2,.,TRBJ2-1,TGTGCCAGCAGCCAAACGAGACAGGGCTCCTACAATGAGCAGTTCTTC,CASSQTRQGSYNEQFF
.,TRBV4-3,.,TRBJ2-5,TGCGCCAGCAGCCCAGATGGCCTGGGAGGCCCCCCTACGGGGGCCCAGTACTTC,CASSPDGLGGPPTGAQYF
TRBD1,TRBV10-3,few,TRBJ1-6,TGTGCCATCAGTACAGGGGGCGATTCACCCCTCCACTTT,CAISTGGDSPLHF
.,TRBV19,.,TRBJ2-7,TGTGCCAGTAGTCCTCTTGGGCGCGAGCAGTACTTC,CASSPLGREQYF
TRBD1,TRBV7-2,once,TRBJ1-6,TGTGCCAGCAGCGTCAGGGGGATCTCCTATAATTCACCCCTCCACTTT,CASSVRGISYNSPLHF
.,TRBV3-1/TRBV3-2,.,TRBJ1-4,TGTGCCAGCAGCGCCGGGACCGGGGGGTCGACTAATGAAAAACTGTTTTTT,CASSAGTGGSTNEKLFF
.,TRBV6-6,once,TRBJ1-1,TGTGCCAGCACCTACCCCCCTAACACTGAAGCTTTCTTT,CASTYPPNTEAFF
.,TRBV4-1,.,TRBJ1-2,TGCGCCAGCAGCCAAGATTATGCAGGGCTTTATCGCTACACCTTC,CASSQDYAGLYRYTF
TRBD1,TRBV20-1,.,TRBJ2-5,TGCAGTGCTAGTGTCGGGACAGGGGGCATGCAAGAGACCCAGTACTTC,CSASVGTGGMQETQYF
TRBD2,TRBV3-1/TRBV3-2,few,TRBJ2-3,TGTGCCAGCACCAAAACTAGCGGAGCCCGGACAGATACGCAGTATTTT,CASTKTSGARTDTQYF
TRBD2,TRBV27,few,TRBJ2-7,TGTGCCAGCAGTTCTGGCGGGGGCTCCTACGAGCAGTACTTC,CASSSGGGSYEQYF
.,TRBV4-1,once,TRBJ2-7,TGCGCCAGCAGCCAAGGCGTCTACGAGCAGTACTTC,CASSQGVYEQYF
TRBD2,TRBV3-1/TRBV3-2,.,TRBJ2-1,TGTGCCAGCAGCTACCTAGCGGGAGCAGACAATGAGCAGTTCTTC,CASSYLAGADNEQFF
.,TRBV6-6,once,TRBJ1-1,TGTGCCAGCAGTCACCTCGGGGGGAACACTGAAGCTTTCTTT,CASSHLGGNTEAFF
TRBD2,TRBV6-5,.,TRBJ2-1,TGTGCCAGCAGTTCCCCGACGGGAGGGGACCACAATGAGCAGTTCTTC,CASSSPTGGDHNEQFF
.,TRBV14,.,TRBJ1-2,TGTGCCAGCAGCCAAGATTTGTGGAGCCGCTATGGCTACACCTTC,CASSQDLWSRYGYTF
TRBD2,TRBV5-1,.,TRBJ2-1,TGCGCCAGCAGCCCCGGGACTAGCGGGGGGCGTATCTCCTACAATGAGCAGTTCTTC,CASSPGTSGGRISYNEQFF
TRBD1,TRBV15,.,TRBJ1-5,TGTGCCACCAGCAAGGACAGGGTCCAGCCCCAGCATTTT,CATSKDRVQPQHF
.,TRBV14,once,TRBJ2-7,TGTGCCAGCAGCCAACAGGGAGGCGAGCAGTACTTC,CASSQQGGEQYF
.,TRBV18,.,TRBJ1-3,TGTGCCAGCTCACCATTGGAGGGCCACTCTGGAAACACCATATATTTT,CASSPLEGHSGNTIYF
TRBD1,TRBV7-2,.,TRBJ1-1,TGTGCCAGCAGCCCCCGGGGACAGAAGAACACTGAAGCTTTCTTT,CASSPRGQKNTEAFF
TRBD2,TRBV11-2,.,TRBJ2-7,TGTGCCAGCAGCAATGGACTAGCGGGAGCCAGCGAGCAGTACTTC,CASSNGLAGASEQYF
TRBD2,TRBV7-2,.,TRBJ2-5,TGTGCCAGCAGCATGACTAGCGGGAAGGGAGAGACCCAGTACTTC,CASSMTSGKGETQYF
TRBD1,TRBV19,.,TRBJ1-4,TGTGCCAGTATGGCGTGGGGGACAGAGGGAGAAAAACTGTTTTTT,CASMAWGTEGEKLFF
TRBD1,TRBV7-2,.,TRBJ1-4,TGTGCCAGCAGCGCTACGGGACAGGTTAATGAAAAACTGTTTTTT,CASSATGQVNEKLFF
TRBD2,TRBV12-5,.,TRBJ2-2,TGTGCTAGTGGTTTGGTACGGGAGCGGGAGCACACCGGGGAGCTGTTTTTT,CASGLVREREHTGELFF
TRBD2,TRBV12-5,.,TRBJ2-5,TGTGCTAGTGGTTTGGGTTCTAGCGGGGGGGTGACCCAGTACTTC,CASGLGSSGGVTQYF
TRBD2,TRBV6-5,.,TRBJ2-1,TGTGCCAGCCTACATAGCGGGGGCTACAATGAGCAGTTCTTC,CASLHSGGYNEQFF
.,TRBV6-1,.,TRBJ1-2,TGTGCCAGCAGTGAATCGGTGGTGAGCTATGGCTACACCTTC,CASSESVVSYGYTF
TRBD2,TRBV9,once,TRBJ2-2,TGTGCCAGCAGCGTAGCGACTAGCGGGAGAACCGGGGAGCTGTTTTTT,CASSVATSGRTGELFF
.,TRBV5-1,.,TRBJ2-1,TGCGCCAGCAGCCCACGGGGGAACTCCTACAATGAGCAGTTCTTC,CASSPRGNSYNEQFF
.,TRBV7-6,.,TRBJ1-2,TGTGCCAGCAGCTTAGTGCTTGGAGGAGGCTACACCTTC,CASSLVLGGGYTF
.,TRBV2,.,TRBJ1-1,TGTGCCAGCAGTGAAAGGGGGAAACCTGAGGGCACTGAAGCTTTCTTT,CASSERGKPEGTEAFF
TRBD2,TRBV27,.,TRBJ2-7,TGTGCCAGCAGTCGGACAACGGGGGGCTACGAGCAGTACTTC,CASSRTTGGYEQYF
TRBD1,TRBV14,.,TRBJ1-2,TGTGCCAGCAGCGCTCGACAGGGGGCTTTATATGGCTACACCTTC,CASSARQGALYGYTF
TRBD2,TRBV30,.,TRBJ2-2,TGTGCCTGGAGCGGGGTAGCGGGAGCCAACGGGGAGCTGTTTTTT,CAWSGVAGANGELFF
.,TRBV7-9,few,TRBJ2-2,TGTGCCAGCAGTCCCGGGACAATTAAGCCCGGGGAGCTGTTTTTT,CASSPGTIKPGELFF
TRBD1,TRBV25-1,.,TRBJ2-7,TGTGCCAGCAGTGAAGCCGGGACAGCTTACGAGCAGTACTTC,CASSEAGTAYEQYF
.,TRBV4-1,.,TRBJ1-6,TGCGCCAGCAGCCAAGTCCACAGGGATAATTCACCCCTCCACTTT,CASSQVHRDNSPLHF
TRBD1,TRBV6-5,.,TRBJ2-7,TGTGCCAGCAACGCAGGGGGCTACTACGAGCAGTACTTC,CASNAGGYYEQYF
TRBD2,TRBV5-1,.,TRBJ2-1,TGCGCCAGCAGCTTGCGACTAGCGGGAGGCAATGAGCAGTTCTTC,CASSLRLAGGNEQFF
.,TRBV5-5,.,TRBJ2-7,TGTGCCAGCAGCTTGGTTAGGAGCTCCTCCGAGCAGTACTTC,CASSLVRSSSEQYF
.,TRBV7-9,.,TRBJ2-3,TGTGCCAGCAGTACCAACGCAGTGGATACGCAGTATTTT,CASSTNAVDTQYF
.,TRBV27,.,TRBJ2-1,TGTGCCAGCAGTTTTCCAAGGGGGTCCTACAATGAGCAGTTCTTC,CASSFPRGSYNEQFF
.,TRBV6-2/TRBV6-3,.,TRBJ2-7,TGTGCCAGCAGTTACGGGGGGGGACACCTGCCCTACGAGCAGTACTTC,CASSYGGGHLPYEQYF
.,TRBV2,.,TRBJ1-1,TGTGCCAGCATCGAAGAGAGGCCGAACACTGAAGCTTTCTTT,CASIEERPNTEAFF
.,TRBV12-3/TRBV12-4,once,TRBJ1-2,TGTGCCAGCAGTTTGGTTAGGGGCTATGGCTACACCTTC,CASSLVRGYGYTF
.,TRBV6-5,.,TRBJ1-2,TGTGCCAGCAGGCCGCGACAAAGTGGCAACTATGGCTACACCTTC,CASRPRQSGNYGYTF
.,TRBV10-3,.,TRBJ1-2,TGTGCCATCAGTGACGACGAGGCGGGCTATGGCTACACCTTC,CAISDDEAGYGYTF
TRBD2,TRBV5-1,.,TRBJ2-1,TGCGCCAGCTCCCCGGGGGGGACTAGCGGGTTTGAGCAGTTCTTC,CASSPGGTSGFEQFF
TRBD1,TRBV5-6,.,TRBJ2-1,TGTGCCAGCAGGGAAGCCAGGGGGACCTCCTACAATGAGCAGTTCTTC,CASREARGTSYNEQFF
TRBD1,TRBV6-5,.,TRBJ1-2,TGTGCCAGCAGGCGAGACAGGGGTCCCTATGGCTACACCTTC,CASRRDRGPYGYTF